This T cell receptor beta chain was recorded in a study of human T cells and chemical hapten exposure. Study background: An approximately 2 cm by approximately 2 cm inner upper arm patch received 2% DPC for sensitization. Points from the study as a whole: The formation of large CDR3 similarity clusters by expanded TCRs significantly exceeded that of controls.

Germline CDR1 SGHTA, CDR2 FQGNSA. This CDR3 has 15 amino acids. J lost 4 bases, V lost 3 bases, and 4 bases had no gene match. The time point here: patch test 1, 2 weeks after DPC sensitization. Sample treatment: therapeutic diphenylcyclopropenone sensitization with weekly scalp DPC. A single record per CDR3 protein comes from TCRdb applying MiXCR to the RACE reads. The table includes 300,000 to 450,000 distinct CDR3 sequences, more than 4.5% detected once. This clonotype was observed a handful of times. Its antigen is currently unknown. The sample was whole blood, taken in connection with sensitization to the hapten diphenylcyclopropenone (DPC). The sequence was obtained from a woman in her forties or fifties with alopecia areata. Some clones in this sample may be carry-over from other donors' samples. The chain employs TRBV7-2 and TRBJ2-5; TRBD2 agrees at 11 bases. The CDR3 region is CASSFSGGGLETQYF. CDR3 bases: TGTGCCAGCAGCTTTAGCGGGGGGGGACTAGAGACCCAGTACTTC. Drawing the rest from reference TRBV7-2 and TRBJ2-5, the complete variable domain is GAGVSQSPSNKVTEKGKDVELRCDPISGHTALYWYRQSLGQGLEFLIYFQGNSAPDKSGLPSDRFSAERTGGSVSTLTIQRTQQEDSAVYLCASSFSGGGLETQYFGPGTRLLVL.